These T cell receptor beta chains were read from a single sample in a study of blood T cell repertoires in COVID-19. TCRdb's table, derived via immunoSEQ multiplex PCR, lists solely in-frame clones and lacks some. This sample carries some 160,000 clones, about 87% of them seen once, and the ten largest clones take approximately 10%. Sequenced material: peripheral blood. The receptors were sampled from a woman in her seventies with COVID-19, enrolled during active disease. Each CDR3 is given with its conserved first and last residue. The D gene is left open where the match is weak. Size is omitted from some rows. Given values are once, few, many or a class for expanded clones.

v_call,d_call,j_call,clone_size,cdr3_aa,cdr3_nt
TRBV25-1,-,TRBJ2-7,-,CASSEFGGNYEQYF,TGTGCCAGCAGTGAGTTTGGCGGAAACTACGAGCAGTACTTC
TRBV19,-,TRBJ1-5,-,CASSGTRGYGNQPQHF,TGTGCCAGTAGCGGTACGCGAGGATATGGCAATCAGCCCCAGCATTTT
TRBV5-4,-,TRBJ2-4,-,CASSLGQPAKNIQYF,TGTGCCAGCAGCTTGGGACAGCCAGCCAAAAACATTCAGTACTTC
TRBV7-8,TRBD1,TRBJ2-7,-,CASSLGGDRFDEQYF,TGTGCCAGCAGCTTAGGAGGGGACAGGTTCGACGAGCAGTACTTC
TRBV27,-,TRBJ1-6,-,CASSLAGGFSNSPLHF,TGTGCCAGCAGTTTGGCGGGTGGGTTCAGTAATTCACCCCTCCACTTT
TRBV5-6,-,TRBJ1-5,-,CASSLLNQPQHF,TGTGCCAGCAGCCTACTTAATCAGCCCCAGCATTTT
TRBV5-1,-,TRBJ2-3,once,CASSLSGSTDTQYF,TGCGCCAGCAGCTTAAGCGGCAGCACAGATACGCAGTATTTT
TRBV7-9,-,TRBJ1-6,-,CASTSAGGESPLHF,TGTGCCAGCACCTCGGCGGGGGGAGAGTCACCCCTCCACTTT
TRBV7-9,-,TRBJ1-5,once,CASSLKVRDSNQPQHF,TGTGCCAGCAGCCTGAAGGTACGGGACTCCAATCAGCCCCAGCATTTT
TRBV7-2,-,TRBJ1-5,-,CASSENQPQHF,TGTGCCAGCAGTGAGAATCAGCCCCAGCATTTT
TRBV27,-,TRBJ2-7,-,CAWGVGHFYEQYF,TGTGCCTGGGGGGTGGGGCATTTCTACGAGCAGTACTTC
TRBV4-1,-,TRBJ2-2,few,CASSQVWLGQKSYTGELFF,TGCGCCAGCAGCCAAGTTTGGCTAGGACAGAAGAGTTACACCGGGGAGCTGTTTTTT
TRBV7-6,TRBD1,TRBJ1-4,-,CASSSYGTGANEKLFF,TGTGCCAGCAGCTCTTACGGGACAGGGGCTAATGAAAAACTGTTTTTT
TRBV30,-,TRBJ1-4,-,CAWTTGNEKLFF,TGTGCCTGGACAACAGGGAATGAAAAACTGTTTTTT
TRBV5-4,TRBD2,TRBJ2-3,few,CASSPRLAGVTDTQYF,TGTGCCAGCAGCCCTCGACTAGCGGGGGTGACAGATACGCAGTATTTT
TRBV10-3,-,TRBJ1-2,-,CAISMTGVPNYGYTF,TGTGCCATCAGCATGACAGGAGTTCCTAACTATGGCTACACCTTC
TRBV7-2,TRBD1,TRBJ2-7,-,CASSPGGGTYEQYF,TGTGCCAGCAGCCCAGGGGGCGGTACCTACGAGCAGTACTTC
TRBV7-9,-,TRBJ2-7,-,CASSSGGSSYEQYF,TGTGCCAGCAGCTCGGGGGGCTCGTCCTACGAGCAGTACTTC
TRBV5-4,TRBD2,TRBJ2-5,once,CASRTSGTIQETQYF,TGTGCCAGCAGGACTTCCGGGACTATCCAAGAGACCCAGTACTTC
TRBV24-1,-,TRBJ1-2,-,CATSDSKTRGYTF,TGTGCCACCAGTGATTCAAAAACGAGGGGCTACACCTTC
TRBV18,-,TRBJ1-1,once,CASSLDWGGREAFF,TGTGCCAGCTCACTAGACTGGGGGGGCCGTGAAGCTTTCTTT
TRBV5-8,-,TRBJ2-6,-,CASMVLGLPSSGANVLTF,TGTGCCAGCATGGTATTGGGGCTCCCGAGCTCTGGGGCCAACGTCCTGACTTTC